Presented here are 30 T cell receptor beta chains from one specimen sequenced in a study of molecular identifiers for immune sequencing clone quantification. TCRdb re-called the PCR reads with MiXCR, one entry per CDR3 protein. Counted here are some 650,000 distinct CDR3 sequences, 15% to 20% occurring once; the ten biggest clones make up 0.85%. The sequencing sample was made of naive CD8+ T cells from blood, with Jurkat cell RNA spiked in. Subset noted: FACS-sorted CD8+CD4-CCR7+CD45RA+ naive T cells. These receptors were obtained from a human donor in good health. Some libraries in this study had Jurkat cell RNA spiked in.

This clonotype has only a few counts. The CDR3 DNA follows: TGCAGTGCTAGAGATCTGTCGGCTTTACGGGAGGAGATTGGTGGCTACACCTTC. Encoded protein: CSARDLSALREEIGGYTF. The chain carries TRBV20-1 and TRBJ1-2; no clear D. The CDR3 is 18 amino acids. CDR1 is DFQATT, CDR2 SNEGSKA, per germline (reference sequence). The V gene lost 0 bases and the J gene lost 7 bases, with 27 bases spanning the gap.

This clonotype has ten or more counts. The chain recombines TRBV7-9 with TRBJ2-3; TRBD2 matches 11 bases. Trimming removed 6 bases from V and 3 bases from J; junction bases left unmatched: 20. There are 20 residues in the CDR3. Germline values: CDR1 SEHNR, CDR2 FQNEAQ (reference sequence). The CDR3 bases are TGTGCCAGCAGTCACTGGTTCGGTTCGAGTAGACTAGCGGGAACAGATACGCAGTATTTT. It specifies CASSHWFGSSRLAGTDTQYF.

This clonotype was counted many times. This sequence joins TRBV7-9 and TRBJ2-3, with D possibly TRBD1 on 6 matching bases. V dropped 0 bases and J dropped 1 base, with 8 bases sitting between them. This CDR3 has 15 residues. Germline V gene sequence: CDR1 SEHNR, CDR2 FQNEAQ (reference sequence). This CDR3 is CASSLANRGTDTQYF. For the CDR3, the DNA is TGTGCCAGCAGCTTAGCGAACAGGGGCACAGATACGCAGTATTTT.

Comments on this clonotype: A much larger clonotype is one base distant, so this may be a read error. The rearrangement links TRBV7-6 to TRBJ2-7; TRBD1 matches 8 bases. The CDR3 length is 15 residues. Germline values: CDR1 SGHVS, CDR2 FNYEAQ. CDR3 amino acids: CANSSTGTGEWEQYF. The CDR3 DNA follows: TGTGCCAACAGCTCGACCGGGACAGGAGAATGGGAGCAGTACTTC.

CDR3: CASSLGGASGSYEQFF. CDR3 coding DNA: TGTGCCAGCAGCTTAGGAGGGGCTAGCGGGAGCTATGAGCAGTTCTTC. The chain is built from TRBV7-9 and TRBJ2-1; TRBD2 aligns across 10 bases. V was pared by 1 base and J by 8 bases, with 8 bases of the junction left unmatched. This CDR3 is built from 16 residues. CDR1 and CDR2 from the germline V gene are SEHNR and FQNEAQ (reference sequence).

Concerning this clonotype: The junction shows a germline mismatch at one end, possibly a read error. CDR3 nucleotides: TGTGCCGGCAGTGACCTAGCGGGGGGCCGCACAGATACGCAGTATTTT. Encoded protein: CAGSDLAGGRTDTQYF. The chain employs TRBV6-1 and TRBJ2-3; 11 bases line up with TRBD2. CDR1 MNHNS and CDR2 SASEGT come from the germline V gene. The CDR3 has 16 residues.

This clonotype has a count of ten or more. J is TRBJ2-7 and V is TRBV20-1; perhaps TRBD1 as D (6 bases). The CDR3 consists of 13 residues. V lost 6 bases and J 3 bases, leaving 15 bases between the germline ends. In germline, CDR1 is DFQATT, CDR2 SNEGSKA (reference sequence). The CDR3 spells CSARNTGYYEQYF. The CDR3 coding sequence is TGCAGTGCCCGAAACACAGGGTACTACGAGCAGTACTTC.

This clonotype was found a few times. The V gene is TRBV4-1, the J gene TRBJ2-7, with a weak D call TRBD2 (6 bases). The germline gives CDR1 MGHRA, CDR2 YSYEKL. This CDR3 region has 15 residues. The V and J ends lost 4 bases and 4 bases respectively, with 17 bases between them. The CDR3 sequence: CASSPGLPRAYEQYF. In nucleotides, the CDR3 is TGCGCCAGCAGCCCGGGACTTCCGAGGGCGTACGAGCAGTACTTC.

The chain links TRBV3-1 to TRBJ1-1; D remains unclear. Germline V gene data show CDR1 as LGHDT and CDR2 as YNNKEL (reference sequence). V lost 3 bases and J 1 base, leaving 15 bases between the germline ends. The CDR3 consists of 16 residues. The CDR3 region is CASSHPEGRRNTEAFF. The CDR3 bases are TGTGCCAGCAGCCACCCTGAGGGTAGGAGGAACACTGAAGCTTTCTTT.

This clonotype appeared many times. The chain carries TRBV11-2 and TRBJ1-1; D call uncertain. V was clipped by 1 base and J by 7 bases, with 7 bases between them. CDR1 SGHAT and CDR2 FQNNGV come from the germline V gene. CDR3 length: 12 residues. For the CDR3, the DNA is TGTGCCAGCAGCTTAGCCTTGGTTGAAGCTTTCTTT. It codes for CASSLALVEAFF.

This clonotype was seen ten or more times. The chain carries TRBV4-3 and TRBJ2-2; D uncertain. This CDR3 contains 17 residues. Germline values: CDR1 LGHNA, CDR2 YSLEER. V was pared by 3 bases and J by 0 bases, with 14 bases between. The CDR3 here is CASSHDVGSANTGELFF. The CDR3 nucleotides read TGCGCCAGCAGCCATGACGTGGGAAGCGCGAACACCGGGGAGCTGTTTTTT.

This clonotype was recorded at least ten times. As DNA, the CDR3 is TGTGCCAGCAGCTTAGGAATGGAGCCCCTCCACTTT. It specifies CASSLGMEPLHF. The V and J genes are TRBV13 and TRBJ1-6; the D is unclear. This CDR3 is built from 12 residues. Germline CDR1 and CDR2: PRHDT and FYEKMQ (reference sequence). Trimming left V 0 bases short and J 13 bases short, with 7 bases between. Drawing the rest from reference TRBV13 and TRBJ1-6, the complete variable domain is AAGVIQSPRHLIKEKRETATLKCYPIPRHDTVYWYQQGPGQDPQFLISFYEKMQSDKGSIPDRFSAQQFSDYHSELNMSSLELGDSALYFCASSLGMEPLHFGNGTRLTVT.

This clonotype was counted at least ten times. The V gene is TRBV6-2 or TRBV6-3, the J gene TRBJ2-5, with D possibly matching TRBD1 (6 bases). Trimming removed 6 bases at V and 4 bases at J, with 18 bases between. Germline loops: CDR1 MNHEY, CDR2 SVGEGT. The length of the CDR3 is 15 residues. The DNA of the CDR3 is TGTGCCAGCAGGCCGGGACATTTCGGCGTAGAGACCCAGTACTTC. This gives the protein CASRPGHFGVETQYF.

With regard to this clonotype: A read error may be the cause here, since a much bigger clone is one base away. V is TRBV7-9 and J is TRBJ2-7; TRBD1 matches 7 bases. The CDR3 loop spans 16 amino acids. V gave up 0 bases and J gave up 6 bases; unmatched junction bases: 11. CDR1 and CDR2 from the germline V gene are SEHNR and FQNEAQ (reference sequence). The CDR3: CASSLAGDSPKVEQYF. The DNA of the CDR3 is TGTGCCAGCAGCTTAGCAGGGGACAGCCCCAAAGTCGAGCAGTACTTC.

This clonotype was picked up many times. This chain joins TRBV20-1 and TRBJ2-7, with a possible D match to TRBD2 (6 bases). Trimming removed 4 bases from V and 2 bases from J, with 12 bases in between. Germline V CDR1 and CDR2: DFQATT, SNEGSKA (reference sequence). This CDR3 has 13 amino acids. The CDR3 DNA reads TGCAGTGCTAAACCGGGACTCACCTACGAGCAGTACTTC. This codes for CSAKPGLTYEQYF.

The chain is built from TRBV30 and TRBJ1-1; D gene unclear. Germline CDR1 is GTSNPN and CDR2 is SVGIG (reference sequence). V lost 5 bases and J lost 7, with 11 bases in between. CDR3 length: 11 amino acids. DNA for the CDR3: TGTGCCTGGGACGATGTGTATGAAGCTTTCTTT. Its translation: CAWDDVYEAFF.

Remarks on this clonotype: With a much larger clone just one base away, this may be a read error. The chain links TRBV6-5 to TRBJ1-2; the match to TRBD1 covers 8 bases. Germline loops: CDR1 MNHEY, CDR2 SVGAGI. CDR3 length: 15 amino acids. The CDR3, as DNA: TGTGCCAACAGTCAAGCAGGGGGCGGGAACTATGGCTACACCTTC. Its protein is CANSQAGGGNYGYTF.

The table lists this clonotype with many counts. The V call is TRBV6-5, the J call TRBJ1-6; D is unresolved. CDR3 length: 13 amino acids. The V end lost 8 bases, the J end lost 7 bases, and 12 bases lay between the germline ends. Looked up from germline, CDR1 is MNHEY and CDR2 is SVGAGI. For the CDR3, the DNA is TGTGCCAGCGCTCCAGTCGCCAATTCACCCCTCCACTTT. As protein: CASAPVANSPLHF.

Comments on this clonotype: Possible read error: a much larger clone is one base away. V is TRBV5-3 and J is TRBJ2-7, with TRBD1 identical over 9 bases. TRBV5-3 is marked as an open reading frame, function uncertain. The CDR3 is 13 amino acids. The CDR3 DNA reads as TGTGTCAGCAGGACAGGGGCTTCCTACGAGCAGTACTTC. Translation: CVSRTGASYEQYF.

The chain has TRBV27 and TRBJ2-7; D uncertain. This CDR3 is built from 16 residues. Per the germline V gene, CDR1 is MNHEY and CDR2 is SMNVEV (reference sequence). Trimming left V 2 bases short and J 0 bases short, with 14 bases between. CDR3 nucleotides: TGTGCCAGCAGTTTAATAGCAGGTCTGAGCTCCTACGAGCAGTACTTC. It translates to CASSLIAGLSSYEQYF.

Of note for this clonotype: This may arise from a read error, as a much more abundant clone is one base away. The chain joins TRBV7-9 to TRBJ1-6; D not resolved. In germline, CDR1 is SEHNR, CDR2 FQNEAQ (reference sequence). This CDR3 comprises 15 residues. Here the CDR3 DNA reads TGTGCCAGCGGCTTACGAACAGATTATAATTCACCCCTCCACTTT. Amino acid sequence: CASGLRTDYNSPLHF.

Points on this clonotype: One base away lies a much larger clone, so this may be a sequencing read error. The V gene is TRBV6-5, the J gene TRBJ2-5; D is possibly TRBD2 (5 bases). Germline CDR1 is MNHEY and CDR2 is SVGAGI. The CDR3 runs to 15 residues. V dropped 7 bases and J dropped 1 base, with 16 bases sitting between them. The CDR3: CASTTGLKAQETQYF. CDR3 DNA sequence: TGTGCCAGCACCACCGGACTCAAGGCCCAAGAGACCCAGTACTTC.

V and J are TRBV27 and TRBJ2-7; 7 nucleotides line up with TRBD1. V was clipped by 0 bases and J by 3 bases; unmatched bases: 8. Per the germline V gene, CDR1 is MNHEY and CDR2 is SMNVEV (reference sequence). The CDR3 extends over 16 amino acids. The CDR3 DNA sequence: TGTGCCAGCAGTTTATCTGGCCAGGGGGTGGTCTACGAGCAGTACTTC. It codes for CASSLSGQGVVYEQYF.

The chain has TRBV12-3 or TRBV12-4 and TRBJ1-1; D possibly corresponds to TRBD1 (5 bases). The CDR3 consists of 12 residues. The V gene lost 6 bases and the J gene lost 10 bases, with 15 bases spanning the gap. The CDR3 region is CASSWGPSGAFF. The CDR3, as DNA: TGTGCCAGCAGCTGGGGACCGTCGGGAGCTTTCTTT.

The chain couples TRBV3-1 to TRBJ2-2; 7 nucleotides align to TRBD1. After removal of 3 bases from V and 5 bases from J, the junction contained 6 bases not matched to a gene. CDR1 and CDR2 from the germline V gene are LGHDT and YNNKEL (reference sequence). The length of the CDR3 is 15 residues. Here the CDR3 reads CASSHIRQGTGELFF. In DNA form, the CDR3 reads TGTGCCAGCAGCCACATACGACAGGGTACCGGGGAGCTGTTTTTT.

This clonotype has at least ten counts. This rearrangement joins TRBV7-9 to TRBJ1-1; D might be TRBD1 (5 bases). The CDR3 has 14 residues. Germline V gene sequence: CDR1 SEHNR, CDR2 FQNEAQ (reference sequence). Trimming pared 4 bases from V and 3 bases from J, leaving 12 bases between. Here the CDR3 DNA reads TGTGCCAGCAGCTCGCAGGGTGACCACACTGAAGCTTTCTTT. Translated, it gives CASSSQGDHTEAFF.

Many counts were recorded for this clonotype. CDR3 protein: CASSLGLAGPNTGELFF. The CDR3 DNA follows: TGCGCCAGCAGCTTGGGTCTAGCGGGGCCGAACACCGGGGAGCTGTTTTTT. This chain uses TRBV5-1 with TRBJ2-2; 9 nucleotides match TRBD2. Trimming cost V 0 bases and J 0 bases; bases outside gene matches: 3. The CDR3 runs to 17 residues. The germline V gene has CDR1 SGHRS and CDR2 YFSETQ.

This clonotype occurred many times. The J gene is TRBJ2-1, the V gene TRBV4-3; the D gene is possibly TRBD2 (5 bases). The V end lost 1 base, the J end lost 5 bases, and 12 bases lay between the germline ends. Germline values: CDR1 LGHNA, CDR2 YSLEER. The CDR3 is 15 residues long. The CDR3 bases are TGCGCCAGCAGCCAAGGCAGCGGATACCACAATGAGCAGTTCTTC. It codes for CASSQGSGYHNEQFF.

In this sample, this clonotype turned up many times. The chain combines TRBV6-5 with TRBJ2-3, with D maybe TRBD1 (5 bases). V lost 0 bases and J 11 bases, leaving 12 bases between the germline ends. This CDR3 contains 13 residues. CDR1 and CDR2 (germline): MNHEY, SVGAGI. This CDR3 is CASSYSVGQGQYF. In DNA form, the CDR3 reads TGTGCCAGCAGTTACTCGGTAGGGCAGGGGCAGTATTTT.

About this clonotype: A much larger clone differs by one base, so this may be a read error. This sequence joins TRBV11-2 and TRBJ2-7; D gene ambiguous. Trimming took off 5 bases at V and 3 bases at J, with 11 bases between the two ends. The CDR3 runs to 13 residues. Germline V CDR1 and CDR2: SGHAT, FQNNGV. CDR3 sequence (DNA): TGTGCCAGCAGCCCCCCGGCCCACTACGAGCAGTACTTC. Amino acid sequence: CASSPPAHYEQYF.